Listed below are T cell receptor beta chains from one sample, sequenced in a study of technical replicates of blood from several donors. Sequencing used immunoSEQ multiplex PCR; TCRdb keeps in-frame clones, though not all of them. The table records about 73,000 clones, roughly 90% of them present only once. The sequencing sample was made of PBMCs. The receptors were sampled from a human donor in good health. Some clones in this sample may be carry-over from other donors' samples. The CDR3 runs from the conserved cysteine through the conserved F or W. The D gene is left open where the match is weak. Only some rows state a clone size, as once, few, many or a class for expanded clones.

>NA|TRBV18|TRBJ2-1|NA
TGTGCCAGCTCACCAGCCCCGACGGGTGAGCAGTTCTTC
CASSPAPTGEQFF
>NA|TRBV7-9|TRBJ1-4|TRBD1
TGTGCCACCTCGGGGTGGCAGGGGGCACTTTTTAATGAAAAACTGTTTTTT
CATSGWQGALFNEKLFF
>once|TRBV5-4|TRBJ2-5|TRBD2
TGTGCCAGCAGCTTGACGGAAGCGGGAGGTGAGACCCAGTACTTC
CASSLTEAGGETQYF
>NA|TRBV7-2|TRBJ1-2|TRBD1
TGTGCCAGCAGTTGGGACAGCCTCAACTATGGCTACACCTTC
CASSWDSLNYGYTF
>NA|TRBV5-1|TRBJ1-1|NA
TGCGCCAGCAGCTTGACAGGGTTCGCTGAAGCTTTCTTT
CASSLTGFAEAFF
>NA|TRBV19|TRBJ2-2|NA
TGTGCCAGTAGTTTGAGACTTTCCGACACCGGGGAGCTGTTTTTT
CASSLRLSDTGELFF
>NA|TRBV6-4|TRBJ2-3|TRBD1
TGTGCCAGCAGTGACTCGATAACGGACAGGGATCCAGATACGCAGTATTTT
CASSDSITDRDPDTQYF
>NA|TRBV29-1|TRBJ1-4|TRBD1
TGCAGCGTTAAAGGGACAGGGGGCCCGACTAATGAAAAACTGTTTTTT
CSVKGTGGPTNEKLFF
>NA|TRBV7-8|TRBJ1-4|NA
TGTGCCAGCAGCCCAAAACAGGGTACTAATGAAAAACTGTTTTTT
CASSPKQGTNEKLFF
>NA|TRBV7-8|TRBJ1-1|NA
TGTGCCAGCAGCCGGTCTTGGGAGGCGGGCACTGAAGCTTTCTTT
CASSRSWEAGTEAFF
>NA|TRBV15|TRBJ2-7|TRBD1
TGTGCCACCAGCAGAGATCACGGGACAGGGTCCTCCTACGAGCAGTACTTC
CATSRDHGTGSSYEQYF
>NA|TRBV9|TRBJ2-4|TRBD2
TGTGCCAGCAGCCACCCCGGGGGGAGTATAGCCAAAAACATTCAGTACTTC
CASSHPGGSIAKNIQYF
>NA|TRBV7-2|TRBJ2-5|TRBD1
TGTGCCAGCAGCCAGGGGGTACAAGAGACCCAGTACTTC
CASSQGVQETQYF
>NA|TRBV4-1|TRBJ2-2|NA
TGCGCCAGCAGCGTCCCCCAACGTGGGGGACTGGGCACCGGGGAGCTGTTTTTT
CASSVPQRGGLGTGELFF
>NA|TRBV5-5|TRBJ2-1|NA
TGTGCCAGCAGCTTAGTGGGCAGCTACAATGAGCAGTTCTTC
CASSLVGSYNEQFF
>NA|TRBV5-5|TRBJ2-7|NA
TGTGCCAGCAGCTTGGCAGGGACTCCTTCCTACGAGCAGTACTTC
CASSLAGTPSYEQYF
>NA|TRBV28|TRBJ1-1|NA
TGTGCCAGCAGTTCTTTCACTGAAGCTTTCTTT
CASSSFTEAFF
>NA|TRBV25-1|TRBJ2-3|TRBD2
TGTGCCAGCAGTGAGGGGCCCGGACTAGTCTGTTATACGCAGTATTTT
CASSEGPGLVCYTQYF
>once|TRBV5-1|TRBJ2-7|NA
TGCGCCAGCAGCTTGGGGCTGGCCAGGTACGAGCAGTACTTC
CASSLGLARYEQYF
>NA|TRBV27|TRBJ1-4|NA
TGTGCCAGCAGTTTATGGGGGGAACGGGTTGAAAAACTGTTTTTT
CASSLWGERVEKLFF
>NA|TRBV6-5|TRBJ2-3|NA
TGTGCCAGCAGCATGCGGGACAGCACAGATACGCAGTATTTT
CASSMRDSTDTQYF
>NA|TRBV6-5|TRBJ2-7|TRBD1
TGTGCCAGCAGTTTGGGGGACAGCTCCTACGAGCAGTACTTC
CASSLGDSSYEQYF
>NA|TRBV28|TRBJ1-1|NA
TGTGCCTCAGCGAGGGAATGGAGCACTGAAGCTTTCTTT
CASAREWSTEAFF
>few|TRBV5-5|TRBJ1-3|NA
TGTGCCAGCAGCGCGTGGGGGGGTGGAAACACCATATATTTT
CASSAWGGGNTIYF
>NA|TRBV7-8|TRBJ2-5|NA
TGTGCCAGCAGCACACACTGGGCAGAAGAGACCCAGTACTTC
CASSTHWAEETQYF
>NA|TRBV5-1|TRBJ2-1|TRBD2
TGCGCCAGCAGCCGGGCGGGGACTAGCGGGTCACTTGAGCAGTTCTTC
CASSRAGTSGSLEQFF
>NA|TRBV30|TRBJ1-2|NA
TGTGCCTGTGGGGCGGGGGCCTATGGCTACACCTTC
CACGAGAYGYTF
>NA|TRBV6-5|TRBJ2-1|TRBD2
TGTGCCAGCAGACGGACTAGCGGGAGGACCGATGAGCAGTTCTTC
CASRRTSGRTDEQFF
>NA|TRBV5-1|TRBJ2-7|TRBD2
TGCGCCAGCAGCTTAAATAGCGGGAAAACCTCCTACGAGCAGTACTTC
CASSLNSGKTSYEQYF
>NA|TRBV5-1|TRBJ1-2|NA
TGCGCCAGCAGCGCCCGTTCTCTATATGGCTACACCTTC
CASSARSLYGYTF
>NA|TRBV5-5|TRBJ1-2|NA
TGTGCCAGCAGCTTGCAAGTTCGGGACTATGGCTACACCTTC
CASSLQVRDYGYTF
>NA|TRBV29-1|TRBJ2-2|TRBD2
TGCAGCGTTGCCCGTCTAGCGGGAGATACCGGGGAGCTGTTTTTT
CSVARLAGDTGELFF
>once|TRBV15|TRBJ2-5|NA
TGTGCCACCAGCAGAGTCATCCTTGGAGGGGGCGGGGAGACCCAGTACTTC
CATSRVILGGGGETQYF
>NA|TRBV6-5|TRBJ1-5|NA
TGTGCCAGCAGCACCGGGGAGGTTGGGGGTCAGCCCCAGCATTTT
CASSTGEVGGQPQHF
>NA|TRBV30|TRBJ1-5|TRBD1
TGTGCCTGGAGTTTAGGGGGCGTACAGCCCCAGCATTTT
CAWSLGGVQPQHF